The T cell receptor (beta chain) under discussion was sequenced for a study of blood T cell repertoires in COVID-19. The assay was immunoSEQ multiplex PCR, and TCRdb's table has in-frame clones only and misses some. Among approximately 150,000 clones listed, about 88% were seen once. This CDR3 is 13 amino acids long. V was pared by 2 bases and J by 5 bases, with 7 bases between. Germline V gene data show CDR1 as SEHNR and CDR2 as FQNEAQ (reference sequence). V gene TRBV7-9 combines with J gene TRBJ1-5; D call uncertain. The TCR sequence derives from a human donor with acute COVID-19. The donor label of this sample is uncertain. The sample consisted of PBMCs or T cells enriched from blood (not recorded which). The CDR3 region is CASSLQVDQPQHF. As DNA, the CDR3 is TGTGCCAGCAGCTTACAAGTAGATCAGCCCCAGCATTTT. Filled out from reference TRBV7-9 and TRBJ1-5, the complete variable domain reads DTGVSQNPRHKITKRGQNVTFRCDPISEHNRLYWYRQTLGQGPEFLTYFQNEAQLEKSRLLSDRFSAERPKGSFSTLEIQRTEQGDSAMYLCASSLQVDQPQHFGDGTRLSIL.